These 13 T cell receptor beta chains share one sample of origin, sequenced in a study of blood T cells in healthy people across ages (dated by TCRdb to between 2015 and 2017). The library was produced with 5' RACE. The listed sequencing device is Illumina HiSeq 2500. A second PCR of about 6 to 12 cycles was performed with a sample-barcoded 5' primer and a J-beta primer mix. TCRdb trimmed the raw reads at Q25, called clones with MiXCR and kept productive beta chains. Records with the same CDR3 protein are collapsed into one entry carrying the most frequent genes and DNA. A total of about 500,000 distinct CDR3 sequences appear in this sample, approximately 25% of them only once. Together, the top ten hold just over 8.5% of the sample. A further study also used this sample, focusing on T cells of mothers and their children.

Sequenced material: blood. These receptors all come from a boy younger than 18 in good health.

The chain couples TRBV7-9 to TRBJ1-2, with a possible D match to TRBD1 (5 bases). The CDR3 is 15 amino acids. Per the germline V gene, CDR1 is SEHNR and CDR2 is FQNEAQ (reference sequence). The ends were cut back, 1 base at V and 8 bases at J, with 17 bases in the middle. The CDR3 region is CASSLVMAGAQGYTF. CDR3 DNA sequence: TGTGCCAGCAGCTTAGTAATGGCCGGGGCCCAAGGCTACACCTTC. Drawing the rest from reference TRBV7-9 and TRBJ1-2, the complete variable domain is DTGVSQNPRHKITKRGQNVTFRCDPISEHNRLYWYRQTLGQGPEFLTYFQNEAQLEKSRLLSDRFSAERPKGSFSTLEIQRTEQGDSAMYLCASSLVMAGAQGYTFGSGTRLTVV.

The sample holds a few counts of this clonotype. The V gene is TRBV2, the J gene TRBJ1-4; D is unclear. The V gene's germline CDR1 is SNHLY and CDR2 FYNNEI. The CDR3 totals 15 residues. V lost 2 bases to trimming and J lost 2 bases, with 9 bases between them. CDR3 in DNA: TGTGCCAGCAGTGAACTCAGGCAGACTAATGAAAAACTGTTTTTT. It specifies CASSELRQTNEKLFF.

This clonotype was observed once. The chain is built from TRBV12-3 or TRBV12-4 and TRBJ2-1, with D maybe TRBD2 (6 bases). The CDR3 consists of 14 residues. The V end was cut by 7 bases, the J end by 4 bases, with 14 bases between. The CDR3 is CASNPSTRYNEQFF. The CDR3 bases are TGTGCCAGCAATCCCTCGACTAGATACAATGAGCAGTTCTTC.

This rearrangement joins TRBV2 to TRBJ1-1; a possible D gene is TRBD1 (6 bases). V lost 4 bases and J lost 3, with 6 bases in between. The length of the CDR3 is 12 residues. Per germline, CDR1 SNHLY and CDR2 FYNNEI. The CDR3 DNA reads TGTGCCAGCAGTGGGACAGACACTGAAGCTTTCTTT. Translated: CASSGTDTEAFF.

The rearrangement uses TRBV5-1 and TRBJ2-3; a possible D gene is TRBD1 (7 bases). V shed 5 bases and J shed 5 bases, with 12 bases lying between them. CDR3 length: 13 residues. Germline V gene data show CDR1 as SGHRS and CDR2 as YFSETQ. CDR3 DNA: TGCGCCAGCAGACAGGGGAGGAAAGATACGCAGTATTTT. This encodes CASRQGRKDTQYF.

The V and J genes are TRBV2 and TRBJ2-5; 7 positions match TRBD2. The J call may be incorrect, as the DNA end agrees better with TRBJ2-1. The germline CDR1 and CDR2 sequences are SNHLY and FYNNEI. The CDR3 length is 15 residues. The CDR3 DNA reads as TGTGCCAGCAGTGTTAGTCTAGCGGCTGACAATGAGCAGTTCTTC. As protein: CASSVSLAADNEQFF.

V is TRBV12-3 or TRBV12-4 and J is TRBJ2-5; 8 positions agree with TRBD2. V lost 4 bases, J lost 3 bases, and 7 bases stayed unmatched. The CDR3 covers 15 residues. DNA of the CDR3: TGTGCCAGCAGTTCGGGACTAGTGCGCGAAGAGACCCAGTACTTC. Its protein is CASSSGLVREETQYF.

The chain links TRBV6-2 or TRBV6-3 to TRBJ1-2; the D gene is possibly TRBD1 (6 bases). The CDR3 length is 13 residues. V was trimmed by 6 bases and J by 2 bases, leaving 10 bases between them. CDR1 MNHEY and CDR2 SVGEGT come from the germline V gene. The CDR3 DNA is TGTGCCAGCAGATCGGACAGAAACTATGGCTACACCTTC. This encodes CASRSDRNYGYTF.

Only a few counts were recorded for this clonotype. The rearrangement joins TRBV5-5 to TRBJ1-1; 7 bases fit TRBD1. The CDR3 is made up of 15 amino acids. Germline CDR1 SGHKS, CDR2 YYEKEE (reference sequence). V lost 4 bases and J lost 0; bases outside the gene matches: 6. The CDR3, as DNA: TGTGCCAGCAGCACGCGGGACAGATTGAACACTGAAGCTTTCTTT. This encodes CASSTRDRLNTEAFF.

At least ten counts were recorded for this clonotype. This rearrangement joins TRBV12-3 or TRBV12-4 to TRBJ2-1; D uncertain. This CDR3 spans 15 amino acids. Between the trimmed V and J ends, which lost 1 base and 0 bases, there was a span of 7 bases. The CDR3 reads CASSLDPSSYNEQFF. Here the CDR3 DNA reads TGTGCCAGCAGTTTAGACCCAAGCTCCTACAATGAGCAGTTCTTC.

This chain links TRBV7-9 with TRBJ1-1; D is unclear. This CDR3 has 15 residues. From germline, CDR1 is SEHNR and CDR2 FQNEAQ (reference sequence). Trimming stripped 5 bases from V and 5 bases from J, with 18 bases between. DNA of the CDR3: TGTGCCAGCAGCCATTACAAGCCCCAGAAGACTGAAGCTTTCTTT. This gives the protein CASSHYKPQKTEAFF.

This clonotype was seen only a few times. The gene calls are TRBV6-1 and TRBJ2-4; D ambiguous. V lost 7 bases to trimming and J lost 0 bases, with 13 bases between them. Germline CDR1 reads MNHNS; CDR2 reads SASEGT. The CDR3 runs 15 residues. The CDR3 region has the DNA TGTGCCAGCATGATAAAGCCCTTAGCCAAAAACATTCAGTACTTC. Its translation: CASMIKPLAKNIQYF.

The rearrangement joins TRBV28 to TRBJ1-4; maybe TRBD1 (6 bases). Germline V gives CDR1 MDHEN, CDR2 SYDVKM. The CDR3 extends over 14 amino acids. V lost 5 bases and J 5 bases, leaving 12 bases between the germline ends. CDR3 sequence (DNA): TGTGCCAGCAGTCTCCCGGGGGCCAATGAAAAACTGTTTTTT. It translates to CASSLPGANEKLFF.